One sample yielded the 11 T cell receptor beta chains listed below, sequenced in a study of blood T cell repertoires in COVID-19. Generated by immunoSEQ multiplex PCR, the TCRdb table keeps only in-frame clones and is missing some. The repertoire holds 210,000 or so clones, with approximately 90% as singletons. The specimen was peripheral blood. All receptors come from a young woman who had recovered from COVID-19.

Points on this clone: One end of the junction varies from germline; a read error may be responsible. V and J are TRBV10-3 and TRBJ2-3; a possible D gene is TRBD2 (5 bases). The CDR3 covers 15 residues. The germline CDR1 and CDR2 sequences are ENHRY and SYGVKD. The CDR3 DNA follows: TGTGCCATCGGTGAGGGAGCTGCTAGCACAGATACGCAGTATTTT. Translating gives CAIGEGAASTDTQYF.

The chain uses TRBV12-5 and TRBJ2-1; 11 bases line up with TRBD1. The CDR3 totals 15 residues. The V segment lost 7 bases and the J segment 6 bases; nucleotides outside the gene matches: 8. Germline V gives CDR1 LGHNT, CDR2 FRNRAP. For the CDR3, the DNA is TGTGCTAGTGATCCCGGGACAGGGGGATTCAATGAGCAGTTCTTC. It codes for CASDPGTGGFNEQFF.

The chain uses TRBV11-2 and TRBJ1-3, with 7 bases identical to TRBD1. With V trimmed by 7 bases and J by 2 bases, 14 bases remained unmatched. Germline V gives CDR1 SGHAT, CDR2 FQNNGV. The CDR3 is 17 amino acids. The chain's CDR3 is CASKDLRDREAGNTIYF. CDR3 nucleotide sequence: TGTGCCAGCAAAGATCTCCGAGACAGGGAGGCTGGAAACACCATATATTTT.

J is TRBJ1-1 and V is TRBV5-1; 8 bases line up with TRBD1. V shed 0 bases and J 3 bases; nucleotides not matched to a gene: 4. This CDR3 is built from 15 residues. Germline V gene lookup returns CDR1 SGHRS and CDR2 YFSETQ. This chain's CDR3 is CASSLGGQAYTEAFF. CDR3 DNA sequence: TGCGCCAGCAGCTTGGGGGGACAGGCATACACTGAAGCTTTCTTT.

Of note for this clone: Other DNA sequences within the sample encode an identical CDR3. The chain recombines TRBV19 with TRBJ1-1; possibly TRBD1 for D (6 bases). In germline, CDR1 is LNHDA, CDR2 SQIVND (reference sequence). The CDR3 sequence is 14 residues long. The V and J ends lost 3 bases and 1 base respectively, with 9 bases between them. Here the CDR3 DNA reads TGTGCCAGTAGTATCGGGGGGCAGAACACTGAAGCTTTCTTT. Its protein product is CASSIGGQNTEAFF.

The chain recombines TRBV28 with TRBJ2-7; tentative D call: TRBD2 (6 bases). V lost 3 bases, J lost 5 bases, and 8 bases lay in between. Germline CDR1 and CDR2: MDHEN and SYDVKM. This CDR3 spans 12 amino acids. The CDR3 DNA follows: TGTGCCAGCAGTTTGTGGGGGGACGAGCAGTACTTC. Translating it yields CASSLWGDEQYF.

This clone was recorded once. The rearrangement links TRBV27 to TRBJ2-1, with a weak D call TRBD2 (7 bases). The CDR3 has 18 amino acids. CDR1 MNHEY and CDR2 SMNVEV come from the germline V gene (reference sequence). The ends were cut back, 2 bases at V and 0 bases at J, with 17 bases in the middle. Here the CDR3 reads CASSLGRGGGSSYNEQFF. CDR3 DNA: TGTGCCAGCAGTTTAGGGCGAGGGGGGGGGAGCTCCTACAATGAGCAGTTCTTC.

DNA of the CDR3: TGTGCCAGCAGCCAAGTCCGGTTCGGGACTAGCGGGAGATCCTACGAGCAGTACTTC. It translates to CASSQVRFGTSGRSYEQYF. V usage is TRBV14 and J usage is TRBJ2-7, with 14 positions matching TRBD2. CDR3 size: 19 residues. The V segment lost 1 base and the J segment 1 base; nucleotides outside the gene matches: 9. Germline V CDR1 and CDR2: SGHDN, FVKESK. Combining the CDR3 with reference TRBV14 and TRBJ2-7 gives the whole variable domain EAGVTQFPSHSVIEKGQTVTLRCDPISGHDNLYWYRRVMGKEIKFLLHFVKESKQDESGMPNNRFLAERTGGTYSTLKVQPAELEDSGVYFCASSQVRFGTSGRSYEQYFGPGTRLTVT.

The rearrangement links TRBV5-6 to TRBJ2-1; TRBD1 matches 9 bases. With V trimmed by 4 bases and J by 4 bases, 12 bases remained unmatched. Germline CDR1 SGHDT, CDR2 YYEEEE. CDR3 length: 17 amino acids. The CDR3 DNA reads TGTGCCAGCAGCCCAACCGGCGGGGACAGGGTTTACAATGAGCAGTTCTTC. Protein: CASSPTGGDRVYNEQFF.

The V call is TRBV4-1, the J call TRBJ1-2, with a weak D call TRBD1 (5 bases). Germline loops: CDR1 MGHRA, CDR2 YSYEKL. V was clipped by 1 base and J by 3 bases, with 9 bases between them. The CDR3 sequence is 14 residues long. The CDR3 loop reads CASSQGGSHYGYTF. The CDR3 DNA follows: TGCGCCAGCAGCCAAGGGGGCTCCCACTATGGCTACACCTTC.

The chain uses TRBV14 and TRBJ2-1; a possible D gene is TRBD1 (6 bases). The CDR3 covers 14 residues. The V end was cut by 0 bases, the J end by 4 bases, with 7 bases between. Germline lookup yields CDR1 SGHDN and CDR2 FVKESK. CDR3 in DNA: TGTGCCAGCAGCCAAGAGACAGGTTACAATGAGCAGTTCTTC. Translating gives CASSQETGYNEQFF.